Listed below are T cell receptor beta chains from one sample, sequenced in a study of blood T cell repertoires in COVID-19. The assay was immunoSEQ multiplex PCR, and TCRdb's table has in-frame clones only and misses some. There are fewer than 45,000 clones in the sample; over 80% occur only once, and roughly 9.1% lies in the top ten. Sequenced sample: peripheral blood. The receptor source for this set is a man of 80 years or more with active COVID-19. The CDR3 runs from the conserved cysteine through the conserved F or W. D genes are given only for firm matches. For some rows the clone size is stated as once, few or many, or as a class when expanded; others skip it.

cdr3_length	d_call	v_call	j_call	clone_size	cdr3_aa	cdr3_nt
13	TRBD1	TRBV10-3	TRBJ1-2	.	CAISRDRDYGYTF	TGTGCCATCTCCAGAGACAGGGACTATGGCTACACCTTC
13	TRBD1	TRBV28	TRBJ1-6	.	CASSSTGESPLHF	TGTGCCAGCAGTTCGACAGGGGAGTCACCCCTCCACTTT
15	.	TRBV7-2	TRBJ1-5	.	CASSFQAGSNQPQHF	TGTGCCAGCAGCTTCCAGGCGGGATCTAATCAGCCCCAGCATTTT
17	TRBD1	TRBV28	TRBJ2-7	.	CASISPVGDRGPYEQYF	TGTGCCAGCATCTCACCGGTGGGGGACAGGGGGCCCTACGAGCAGTACTTC
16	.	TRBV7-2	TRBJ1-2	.	CASSLRGKQSGEGYTF	TGTGCCAGCAGCTTACGGGGGAAGCAATCGGGCGAGGGCTACACCTTC
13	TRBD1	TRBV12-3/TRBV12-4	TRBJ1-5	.	CASSMGQNQPQHF	TGTGCCAGCAGTATGGGACAGAATCAGCCCCAGCATTTT
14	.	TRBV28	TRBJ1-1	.	CATGPQGGNTEAFF	TGTGCCACCGGTCCCCAGGGAGGGAACACTGAAGCTTTCTTT
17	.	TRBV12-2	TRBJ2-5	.	CASRDQGLAEPQETQYF	TGTGCAAGTCGCGACCAGGGACTAGCGGAACCCCAAGAGACCCAGTACTTC
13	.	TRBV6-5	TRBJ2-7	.	CASRAGAAYEQYF	TGTGCCAGCAGGGCAGGGGCCGCCTACGAGCAGTACTTC
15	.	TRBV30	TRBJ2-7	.	CAGLTAGGSSYEQYF	TGTGCCGGCCTCACAGCCGGGGGAAGCTCCTACGAGCAGTACTTC
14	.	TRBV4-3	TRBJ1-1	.	CASSHAGDGTEAFF	TGCGCCAGCAGCCACGCAGGGGATGGGACTGAAGCTTTCTTT
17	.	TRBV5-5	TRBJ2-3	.	CASSSFGGGGGSNTQYF	TGTGCCAGCAGCTCCTTCGGCGGAGGGGGAGGGTCTAATACGCAGTATTTT
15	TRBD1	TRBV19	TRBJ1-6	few	CASSVGDRNESPLHF	TGTGCCAGTAGTGTCGGGGACAGGAATGAATCACCCCTCCACTTT
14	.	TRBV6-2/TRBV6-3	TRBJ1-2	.	CASSSGGVGYGYTF	TGTGCCAGCAGTTCGGGGGGCGTCGGCTATGGCTACACCTTC
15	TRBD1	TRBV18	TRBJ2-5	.	CASSPRDSGRETQYF	TGTGCCAGCTCACCACGGGACAGTGGTCGAGAGACCCAGTACTTC
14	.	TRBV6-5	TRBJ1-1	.	CASSYLQGDTEAFF	TGTGCCAGCAGTTACCTACAAGGGGACACTGAAGCTTTCTTT
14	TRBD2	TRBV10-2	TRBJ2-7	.	CASRGAGGLHEQYF	TGCGCCAGCAGGGGAGCGGGAGGGCTCCACGAGCAGTACTTC
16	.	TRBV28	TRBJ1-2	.	CASSPLGPRGVYGYTF	TGTGCCAGCAGCCCACTGGGACCCCGGGGGGTCTATGGCTACACCTTC
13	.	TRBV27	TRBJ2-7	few	CASGFPGGHEQYF	TGTGCCAGCGGCTTCCCGGGGGGCCACGAGCAGTACTTC
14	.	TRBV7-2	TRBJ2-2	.	CASSLVAGTGELFF	TGTGCCAGCAGCTTAGTGGCGGGGACCGGGGAGCTGTTTTTT
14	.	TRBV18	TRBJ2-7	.	CASSPGDFSYEQYF	TGTGCCAGCTCACCAGGGGACTTTTCCTACGAGCAGTACTTC
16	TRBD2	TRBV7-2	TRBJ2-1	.	CASSPSRTSGSPEQFF	TGTGCCAGCAGCCCGAGCCGGACTAGCGGGAGCCCTGAGCAGTTCTTC
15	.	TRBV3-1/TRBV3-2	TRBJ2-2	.	CASSQEGRGTGELFF	TGTGCCAGCAGCCAAGAGGGCCGGGGCACCGGGGAGCTGTTTTTT
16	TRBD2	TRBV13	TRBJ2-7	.	CASSKVASGNSYEQYF	TGTGCCAGCAGCAAAGTCGCTAGCGGGAATAGCTACGAGCAGTACTTC
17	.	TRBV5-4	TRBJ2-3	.	CASSPLQGLRTTDTQYF	TGTGCCAGCAGCCCCCTCCAGGGGCTCCGAACGACAGATACGCAGTATTTT
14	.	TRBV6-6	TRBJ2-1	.	CASSPSARGNEQFF	TGTGCCAGCAGTCCGTCGGCTCGGGGCAATGAGCAGTTCTTC
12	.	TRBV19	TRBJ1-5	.	CASSIVGGPQHF	TGTGCCAGTAGTATAGTAGGAGGCCCCCAGCATTTT
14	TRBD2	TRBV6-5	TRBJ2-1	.	CASSYGTSNNEQFF	TGTGCCAGCAGTTACGGGACTAGCAACAATGAGCAGTTCTTC
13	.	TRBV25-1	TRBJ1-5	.	CAIPPGGRQPQHF	TGTGCCATCCCGCCGGGGGGCCGCCAGCCCCAGCATTTT
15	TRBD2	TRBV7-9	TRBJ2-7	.	CASSMLAGQTYEQYF	TGTGCCAGCAGCATGCTAGCGGGCCAAACCTACGAGCAGTACTTC
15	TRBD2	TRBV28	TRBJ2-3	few	CASKGLAGRTDTQYF	TGTGCCAGCAAAGGACTAGCGGGACGCACAGATACGCAGTATTTT
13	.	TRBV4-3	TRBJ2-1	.	CASSRKTGQEQFF	TGCGCCAGCAGCCGAAAGACCGGACAGGAGCAGTTCTTC
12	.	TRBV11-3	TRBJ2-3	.	CASSSNTDTQYF	TGTGCCAGCAGCTCCAACACAGATACGCAGTATTTT
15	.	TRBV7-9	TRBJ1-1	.	CASSSSGGVITEAFF	TGTGCCAGCAGCTCCTCCGGGGGGGTGATCACTGAAGCTTTCTTT
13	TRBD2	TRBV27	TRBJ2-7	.	CASSSGGNYEQYF	TGTGCCAGCAGTTCGGGAGGGAACTACGAGCAGTACTTC
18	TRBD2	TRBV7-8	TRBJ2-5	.	CASSPRVAGVLARETQYF	TGTGCCAGCAGCCCCCGGGTAGCGGGAGTCTTGGCACGGGAGACCCAGTACTTC
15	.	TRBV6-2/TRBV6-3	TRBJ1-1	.	CASSSPSRLNTEAFF	TGTGCCAGCAGTTCCCCAAGCAGGCTGAACACTGAAGCTTTCTTT
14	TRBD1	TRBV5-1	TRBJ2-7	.	CASRGTWTGNEQYF	TGCGCCAGCAGGGGGACGTGGACAGGGAACGAGCAGTACTTC
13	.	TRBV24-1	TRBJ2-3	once	CATSTYYTDTQYF	TGTGCCACCAGTACCTATTACACAGATACGCAGTATTTT
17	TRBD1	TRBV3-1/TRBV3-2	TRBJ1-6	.	CASSQDLGDRGNSPLHF	TGTGCCAGCAGCCAAGATCTCGGGGACAGGGGTAATTCACCCCTCCACTTT